This is a list of T cell receptor beta chains from one sample in a study of T cells after yellow fever vaccination. Via MiXCR, TCRdb re-called the 5' RACE reads, giving one row per CDR3 protein. The repertoire holds some 550,000 distinct CDR3 sequences, with about 19% as singletons. Here the sequenced sample was PBMCs, taken 15 days after the yellow fever booster vaccination. The receptors derive from a man aged 30 to 39 who received the YFV17D yellow fever vaccine. Both conserved end residues are part of each CDR3. D genes are given only for firm matches. Where a row states a size, it is once, few, many or the class of an expanded clone; other rows omit it.

>TRBV3-1|few|TRBJ1-1|.
CASRHNTEAFF
TGTGCCAGCAGGCATAACACTGAAGCTTTCTTT
>TRBV14|.|TRBJ2-3|.
CASSQEGIALDTQYF
TGTGCCAGCAGCCAAGAGGGAATAGCCTTAGATACGCAGTATTTT
>TRBV5-1|.|TRBJ2-7|.
CASSPERAPDEQYF
TGCGCCAGCAGCCCGGAGAGGGCCCCCGACGAGCAGTACTTC
>TRBV7-4|.|TRBJ2-1|.
CASSLVGENWGTSREASYNEQFF
TGTGCCAGCAGCTTAGTAGGAGAGAACTGGGGGACATCTCGCGAGGCTTCCTACAATGAGCAGTTCTTC
>TRBV5-5|few|TRBJ2-3|TRBD2
CASSLAIPGLAGTYTQYF
TGTGCCAGCAGCTTGGCCATCCCGGGGCTAGCGGGAACCTATACGCAGTATTTT
>TRBV7-2|few|TRBJ1-6|.
CASSLKLDSPLHF
TGTGCCAGCAGCTTAAAGCTTGATTCACCCCTCCACTTT
>TRBV20-1|.|TRBJ1-3|.
CSARRREAGNTIYF
TGCAGTGCTAGAAGGAGGGAGGCTGGAAACACCATATATTTT
>TRBV27|.|TRBJ2-1|TRBD2
CASSFFSGRGNEQFF
TGTGCCAGCAGTTTCTTCAGCGGGAGAGGCAATGAGCAGTTCTTC
>TRBV5-4|.|TRBJ2-3|.
CASSLASTQYF
TGTGCCAGCAGCTTGGCCAGTACGCAGTATTTT
>TRBV29-1|few|TRBJ2-3|.
CSVEVGVSTDTQYF
TGCAGCGTTGAAGTCGGGGTTAGCACAGATACGCAGTATTTT
>TRBV28|few|TRBJ2-1|.
CASRVSDNEQFF
TGTGCCAGCAGGGTCAGTGACAATGAGCAGTTCTTC
>TRBV20-1|.|TRBJ2-7|TRBD1
CGSNGQAYAYEQYF
TGCGGAAGTAACGGACAGGCTTACGCCTACGAGCAGTACTTC
>TRBV12-3/TRBV12-4|.|TRBJ2-1|.
CASGPQRINNEQFF
TGTGCCAGCGGACCCCAGCGGATCAACAATGAGCAGTTCTTC
>TRBV5-5|.|TRBJ2-1|.
CASSFEEGAVDEQFF
TGTGCCAGCAGCTTTGAGGAGGGGGCGGTAGATGAGCAGTTCTTC
>TRBV7-2|.|TRBJ2-7|TRBD1
CASSSTGGSSYEQYF
TGTGCCAGCAGCTCAACAGGGGGAAGCTCCTACGAGCAGTACTTC
>TRBV20-1|.|TRBJ2-3|TRBD2
CSAQRGSTDTQYF
TGCAGTGCTCAGCGGGGAAGCACAGATACGCAGTATTTT
>TRBV6-2/TRBV6-3|few|TRBJ2-3|.
CASSGKGVSTDTQYF
TGTGCCAGCAGTGGGAAGGGGGTGAGCACAGATACGCAGTATTTT
>TRBV4-1|.|TRBJ2-7|.
CASSQDEGTSYEQYF
TGCGCCAGCAGCCAAGATGAGGGCACCTCCTACGAGCAGTACTTC
>TRBV5-1|few|TRBJ2-7|.
CASSSRKGIEQYF
TGCGCCAGCAGCTCCCGAAAGGGAATCGAGCAGTACTTC
>TRBV6-2/TRBV6-3|.|TRBJ2-7|TRBD2
CASSYYGLGAYEQYF
TGTGCCAGCAGTTACTACGGACTAGGGGCCTACGAGCAGTACTTC
>TRBV7-2|many|TRBJ2-1|TRBD2
CASSLDGGSRYNEQFF
TGTGCCAGCAGCTTAGACGGCGGGAGTAGGTACAATGAGCAGTTCTTC
>TRBV6-1|.|TRBJ2-3|.
CASNKNSGNTDTQYF
TGTGCCAGCAACAAAAATTCCGGGAACACAGATACGCAGTATTTT
>TRBV10-1|.|TRBJ2-7|TRBD1
CASSDLGTGTYEQYF
TGCGCCAGCAGTGACCTCGGGACAGGGACCTACGAGCAGTACTTC
>TRBV28|.|TRBJ1-2|.
CASSFDRVDYGYTF
TGTGCCAGCAGTTTTGATAGGGTCGACTATGGCTACACCTTC
>TRBV28|few|TRBJ2-7|TRBD1
CASSVGTVSYEQYF
TGTGCCAGCAGTGTCGGGACAGTCTCCTACGAGCAGTACTTC
>TRBV5-6|few|TRBJ2-2|.
CASTVLMNTGELFF
TGTGCCAGCACCGTTTTGATGAACACCGGGGAGCTGTTTTTT
>TRBV28|few|TRBJ1-6|.
CASSQSNVRSAALHF
TGTGCCAGCAGTCAATCGAACGTAAGGAGTGCGGCCCTCCACTTT
>TRBV5-1|.|TRBJ1-3|.
CASSTLTGNTIYF
TGCGCCAGCTCCACGTTGACTGGAAACACCATATATTTT
>TRBV4-1|few|TRBJ2-1|TRBD2
CASSQSGTSGTYNEQFF
TGCGCCAGCAGCCAATCCGGGACTAGCGGGACGTACAATGAGCAGTTCTTC
>TRBV12-3/TRBV12-4|.|TRBJ1-1|.
CASSLAGLGWVNTEAFF
TGTGCCAGCAGTTTAGCGGGACTGGGATGGGTGAACACTGAAGCTTTCTTT
>TRBV12-3/TRBV12-4|few|TRBJ2-3|TRBD2
CASTPGRLAGVKDTQYF
TGTGCCAGCACCCCGGGTAGGCTAGCGGGAGTCAAAGATACGCAGTATTTT
>TRBV3-1|.|TRBJ1-1|.
CASSPAARGNTEAFF
TGTGCCAGCAGCCCTGCCGCAAGGGGGAACACTGAAGCTTTCTTT
>TRBV29-1|.|TRBJ2-5|TRBD1
CSVQGAGETQYF
TGCAGCGTTCAGGGGGCCGGTGAGACCCAGTACTTC
>TRBV5-4|few|TRBJ2-3|TRBD2
CASSLSLAGTDTQYF
TGTGCCAGCAGCTTGAGCCTAGCGGGGACAGATACGCAGTATTTT
>TRBV5-1|.|TRBJ2-5|.
CASSLETGFWETQYF
TGCGCCAGCAGCTTGGAAACAGGGTTCTGGGAGACCCAGTACTTC
>TRBV7-2|.|TRBJ2-5|.
CASSGGLPRETQYF
TGTGCCAGCAGTGGGGGCCTACCGAGGGAGACCCAGTACTTC
>TRBV11-2|many|TRBJ2-7|.
CASSLEVGGLPIYEQYF
TGTGCCAGCAGCTTAGAAGTTGGTGGACTCCCTATCTACGAGCAGTACTTC
>TRBV3-1|.|TRBJ1-5|.
CASSYGRNQPQHF
TGTGCCAGCAGCTACGGGAGAAATCAGCCCCAGCATTTT
>TRBV16|.|TRBJ2-4|.
CASSQGVVANIQYF
TGTGCCAGCAGCCAGGGAGTCGTAGCAAACATTCAGTACTTC
>TRBV20-1|few|TRBJ2-5|.
CSARPSRGWETQYF
TGCAGTGCTAGACCCAGCAGGGGTTGGGAGACCCAGTACTTC
>TRBV20-1|.|TRBJ2-7|.
CSARVTEYEQYF
TGCAGTGCTAGAGTCACTGAATACGAGCAGTACTTC
>TRBV20-1|.|TRBJ2-1|TRBD2
CSARELAGGSYNEQFF
TGCAGTGCTAGAGAACTAGCGGGAGGGTCCTACAATGAGCAGTTCTTC
>TRBV11-2|.|TRBJ2-1|.
CASSPWASPGNEQFF
TGTGCCAGCAGCCCCTGGGCGAGCCCGGGCAATGAGCAGTTCTTC
>TRBV27|.|TRBJ2-3|.
CASSFVGPQWDTQYF
TGTGCCAGCAGTTTTGTCGGTCCGCAATGGGATACGCAGTATTTT
>TRBV6-5|.|TRBJ2-7|.
CASSFLGVEQYF
TGTGCCAGCAGTTTTCTTGGGGTCGAGCAGTACTTC